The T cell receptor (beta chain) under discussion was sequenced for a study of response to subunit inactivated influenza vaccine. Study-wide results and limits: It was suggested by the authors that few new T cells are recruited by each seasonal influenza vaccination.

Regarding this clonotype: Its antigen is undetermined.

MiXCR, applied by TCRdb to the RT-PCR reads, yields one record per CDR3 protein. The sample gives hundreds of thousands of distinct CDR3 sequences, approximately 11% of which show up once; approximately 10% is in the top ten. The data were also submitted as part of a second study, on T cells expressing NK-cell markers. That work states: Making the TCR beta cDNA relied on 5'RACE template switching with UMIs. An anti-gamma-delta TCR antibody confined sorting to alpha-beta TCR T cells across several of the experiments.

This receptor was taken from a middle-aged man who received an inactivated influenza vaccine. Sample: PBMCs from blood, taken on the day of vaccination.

CDR3 loop: CASVGTRESLAKNIQYF. CDR3 DNA sequence: TGTGCCAGCGTAGGGACTAGAGAATCGCTAGCCAAAAACATTCAGTACTTC. The rearrangement joins TRBV5-6 to TRBJ2-4; 8 bases agree with TRBD2. V was pared by 7 bases and J by 0 bases, with 12 bases of the junction left unmatched. CDR1 and CDR2 from the germline V gene are SGHDT and YYEEEE. The CDR3 extends over 17 amino acids.